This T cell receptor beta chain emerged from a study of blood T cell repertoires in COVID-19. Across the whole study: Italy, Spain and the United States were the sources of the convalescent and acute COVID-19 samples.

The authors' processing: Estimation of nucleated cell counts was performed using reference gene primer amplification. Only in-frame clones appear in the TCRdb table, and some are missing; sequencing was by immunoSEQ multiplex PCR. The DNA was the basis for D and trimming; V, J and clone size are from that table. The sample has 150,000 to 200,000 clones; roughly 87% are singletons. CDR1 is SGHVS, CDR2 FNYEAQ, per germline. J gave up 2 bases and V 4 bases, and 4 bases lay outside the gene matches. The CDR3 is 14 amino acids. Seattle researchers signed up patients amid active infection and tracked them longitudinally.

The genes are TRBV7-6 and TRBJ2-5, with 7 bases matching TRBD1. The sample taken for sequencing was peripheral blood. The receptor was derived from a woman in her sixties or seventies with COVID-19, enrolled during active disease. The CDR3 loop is CASSSRQGQETQYF. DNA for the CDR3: TGTGCCAGCAGCTCCAGACAGGGACAAGAGACCCAGTACTTC.